Sequencing of this T cell receptor beta chain was carried out in a study of blood T cell repertoires in COVID-19 (dated by TCRdb to the early 2020s). Study-wide context: Samples from collaborators originated in the United States, Italy and Spain and spanned both the acute and convalescent phases of COVID-19. The material from the prospective study consisted of cDNA or gDNA derived from T cells, B-cell-depleted T cells, or PBMCs. The dataset comprised deeply sampled blood TCRbeta repertoires from subjects exposed to, actively infected with, or recovered from COVID-19. The repertoires were made available in a free public database intended to serve as a resource for research on the immune response to SARS-CoV-2. The samples were drawn from the first 160 participants of the ongoing ImmuneRACE study and from over 950 subjects provided by 6 global collaborators. The sample metadata nearly always contained a de-identified subject ID, COVID-19 status, age in years and sex. HLA class I and class II types, where available, came from metadata supplied by the sample provider rather than from assay-based typing. On the study overall, not on this receptor specifically: The quantity of clinical and demographic metadata differed by source and by participant and was supplied without curation.

The immunoSEQ Assay, a bias-controlled multiplex PCR, was used to amplify TCRbeta CDR3 regions from genomic DNA. As for the original processing: The number of nucleated cells in each sample was estimated by amplification of reference gene primers within the assay. Sequence reads were collapsed and filtered to measure the absolute abundance of every unique TCRbeta CDR3 rearrangement. For each sample, productive Simpson clonality was calculated as the square root of Simpson's diversity index across productive rearrangements. Here the immuneACCESS table is served through TCRdb, limited to in-frame sequences with V and J called. Missing clones are a known gap in these copies; in checked studies unresolved V genes cover under half, and the rest lacks a known reason. That table gives V, J and clone size, and the DNA gave D and trimming. Counted in this sample were approximately 410,000 clones; roughly 88% of them appeared once. The top ten hold roughly 1.4% of the sample.

On this clone: There is no known antigen for this receptor. No much larger clone exists at a distance of one base, and base qualities are not known.

Collaborating institutions collected whole blood in K2EDTA tubes following their own protocols. For TCRbeta analysis, collaborators shipped samples in one of three forms: frozen whole blood, isolated PBMCs, or DNA extracted from either of those sample types. Sequencing input: peripheral blood. The receptor was isolated from a woman in her twenties or thirties with active or convalescent COVID-19.

The DNA is as follows: TGTGCCAGCAGTGGTCGGAATTCACCCCTCCACTTT. The translation is CASSGRNSPLHF. The chain is assembled from TRBV2 and TRBJ1-6, with the D gene call left open. Relative to germline, V is 4 bases shorter and J is 7 bases shorter, with 5 bases between their ends. Reading the germline V gene gives CDR1 SNHLY and CDR2 FYNNEI. Measured from the cysteine to the phenylalanine, the CDR3 is 12 residues long. Only the CDR3 part of the read is kept: 36 bases, read in frame from the first base.